The sample holds many counts of the clone carrying this T cell receptor (beta chain). TCR beta CDR3 regions were amplified from RNA transcripts. The TCR CDR3 was amplified in a first-round RT-PCR using the HTBI primer set. Each CDR3 protein gets one entry after TCRdb re-called the multiplex PCR reads with MiXCR. The sample has over 500,000 distinct CDR3 sequences; 17% are singletons. The V and J ends lost 4 bases and 6 bases respectively, with 16 bases between them. The CDR3 consists of 15 residues. The record originates from a study of T cells in Graves' hyperthyroidism and ophthalmopathy. Study summary: Any treatment followed the collection of peripheral blood at initial diagnosis.

Orbital computed tomography and thyroid ultrasound, together with serum TRAb and thyroxine and clinical symptoms, were used for diagnoses. It was 8.5 to 10 ml of fresh peripheral blood that supplied the PBMCs. This clonotype originated in a woman aged 18 to 35 with Graves' ophthalmopathy. Sequencing was done on a sample of blood. The V gene is TRBV12-3 or TRBV12-4, the J gene TRBJ2-1; perhaps TRBD2 as D (5 bases). CDR3 bases: TGTGCCAGCAGTTCATCGGCGACGGGGTCCAATGAGCAGTTCTTC. It translates to CASSSSATGSNEQFF.